A selection of T cell receptor beta chains follows, all from one sample in a study of CD8 T cells in ankylosing spondylitis. TCRdb re-analysed the 5' RACE reads in MiXCR, keeping a single row per CDR3 protein. The sample carries more than 650,000 distinct CDR3 sequences, over 9.5% recorded once. The sample was blood, either unsorted or a sorted T cell fraction (not recorded which). The receptors shown here come from a male donor with ankylosing spondylitis. Each CDR3 is given with its conserved first and last residue. The D gene is left open where the match is weak. Clone size appears in some rows only: once, few, many, or a class for an expanded clone.

v_call	j_call	clone_size	d_call	cdr3_length	cdr3_nt	cdr3_aa
TRBV7-2	TRBJ2-5	few	TRBD2	17	TGTGCCAGCAGCTTAGTTGGACTAGCGGGAGTTGAAGAGACCCAGTACTTC	CASSLVGLAGVEETQYF
TRBV7-8	TRBJ1-1	NA	TRBD1	16	TGTGCCAGCAGCTTAGTAGGACAGGGGTTTAACACTGAAGCTTTCTTT	CASSLVGQGFNTEAFF
TRBV7-9	TRBJ1-2	many	NA	13	TGTGCCAGCAGCCTTCTCGTTAACTATGGCTACACCTTC	CASSLLVNYGYTF
TRBV28	TRBJ2-7	few	NA	15	TGTGCCAGCAGTCCTGAGGGGACTGAACGGTACGAGCAGTACTTC	CASSPEGTERYEQYF
TRBV20-1	TRBJ1-4	few	NA	12	TGCAGTGCTAGCCTATGGAATGAAAAACTGTTTTTT	CSASLWNEKLFF
TRBV3-1	TRBJ1-1	few	TRBD1	11	TGTGCCAGCAGCCAGGACAGGAACGCTTTCTTT	CASSQDRNAFF
TRBV5-1	TRBJ2-1	few	NA	17	TGCGCCAGCAGCTCCCTACGGGACTCCTTCTCCTACAATGAGCAGTTCTTC	CASSSLRDSFSYNEQFF
TRBV7-2	TRBJ2-3	many	NA	14	TGTGCCAGCAGCCCCTCGCCCGGGCCAGATACGCAGTATTTT	CASSPSPGPDTQYF
TRBV5-6	TRBJ1-6	few	NA	17	TGTGCCAGCAGTTACGCGGGCTACAGGGCGTATAATTCACCCCTCCACTTT	CASSYAGYRAYNSPLHF
TRBV20-1	TRBJ2-3	NA	TRBD2	15	TGCAGTGCAAAAAAAGCGGGAGCCCCGGGAGATACGCAGTATTTT	CSAKKAGAPGDTQYF
TRBV6-2/TRBV6-3	TRBJ1-2	NA	NA	11	TGTGCCAGCAGTTTTGGGGAAGGCTACACCTTC	CASSFGEGYTF
TRBV4-2	TRBJ2-5	NA	NA	17	TGTGCCAGCAGCCAAGATCACCAGGCGGAGGATCAAGAGACCCAGTACTTC	CASSQDHQAEDQETQYF
TRBV20-1	TRBJ1-4	few	NA	13	TGCAGTGCTTACAGGGTCAATAATGAAAAACTGTTTTTT	CSAYRVNNEKLFF
TRBV28	TRBJ2-7	few	NA	14	TGTGCCAGCAGTTTGGCGACGTCTTCCTACGAGCAGTACTTC	CASSLATSSYEQYF
TRBV11-1	TRBJ2-7	once	TRBD1	15	TGTGCCAGCAGCATTCAGGGGGCGAGCTCCTACGAGCAGTACTTC	CASSIQGASSYEQYF
TRBV7-9	TRBJ1-1	few	NA	17	TGTGCCAGCAGTTATACCGGACCTGACGGGATGAACACTGAAGCTTTCTTT	CASSYTGPDGMNTEAFF
TRBV20-1	TRBJ2-5	NA	TRBD2	14	TGCAGTGCTTTAGCGGGGATCGGCCAAGAGACCCAGTACTTC	CSALAGIGQETQYF
TRBV14	TRBJ2-7	NA	NA	12	TGTGCCAGCAGCCACAGCCTCTACGAGCAGTACTTC	CASSHSLYEQYF
TRBV18	TRBJ1-1	many	NA	13	TGTGCCAGCTCACCAGGGCGGGACACTGAAGCTTTCTTT	CASSPGRDTEAFF
TRBV20-1	TRBJ2-7	NA	NA	9	TGCAGTGCTGCCCCTGGGCAGTACTTC	CSAAPGQYF
TRBV10-3	TRBJ2-2	NA	NA	11	TGTGCCATCATAGGGTGGGAGGAGCTGTTTTTT	CAIIGWEELFF
TRBV20-1	TRBJ2-3	few	TRBD2	14	TGCAGTGCTCTGGGCGGGAGTGGGGCAGATACGCAGTATTTT	CSALGGSGADTQYF
TRBV20-1	TRBJ2-6	NA	TRBD1	17	TGCAGTGCTTCCAGGACAGGGCTCCGGCTTGGGGCCAACGTCCTGACTTTC	CSASRTGLRLGANVLTF
TRBV5-1	TRBJ1-1	few	NA	13	TGCGCCAGCAGCTTGGCGGACAGCTTTGAAGCTTTCTTT	CASSLADSFEAFF
TRBV10-3	TRBJ1-1	NA	NA	13	TGTGCCATCCGGCCGGGACAGAACACTGAAGCTTTCTTT	CAIRPGQNTEAFF
TRBV9	TRBJ2-7	few	NA	15	TGTGCCAGCAGCGTAGCTCTTGACAGCTCCTACGAGCAGTACTTC	CASSVALDSSYEQYF
TRBV20-1	TRBJ2-7	many	TRBD1	15	TGCAGTGCTAGTGCCCCCGGGACAGCTTCCTACGAGCAGTACTTC	CSASAPGTASYEQYF
TRBV4-2	TRBJ1-2	few	NA	17	TGTGCCAGCAGCCGTAGCGGCCCGGGCCTCTCGGACTATGGCTACACCTTC	CASSRSGPGLSDYGYTF